Below are 2 T cell receptor beta chains sequenced from a single sample in a study of OX40 agonist ivuxolimab in advanced cancers. Profiled with immunoSEQ multiplex PCR; TCRdb holds only in-frame clones, not every one. Of about 93,000 clones in the sample, under 95% were seen once. Sequenced here: CD4+ or CD8+ T cells sorted from blood, sampled in a trial of the OX40 agonist ivuxolimab. All receptors derive from an adult with an advanced solid tumor such as melanoma, head and neck, liver or kidney cancer.

This rearrangement joins TRBV13 to TRBJ2-3; a possible D gene is TRBD1 (7 bases). The germline CDR1 and CDR2 sequences are PRHDT and FYEKMQ (reference sequence). The V end lost 4 bases, the J end lost 3 bases, and 17 bases lay between the germline ends. The CDR3 consists of 16 residues. DNA of the CDR3: TGTGCCAGCAGCTCCCATTCAGGGGGGAAAACAGATACGCAGTATTTT. This gives the protein CASSSHSGGKTDTQYF. The variable domain in full, with the rest retrieved from reference TRBV13 and TRBJ2-3, is AAGVIQSPRHLIKEKRETATLKCYPIPRHDTVYWYQQGPGQDPQFLISFYEKMQSDKGSIPDRFSAQQFSDYHSELNMSSLELGDSALYFCASSSHSGGKTDTQYFGPGTRLTVL.

This chain connects TRBV5-6 to TRBJ1-6; TRBD1 aligns across 7 bases. The CDR3 runs 14 residues. Germline CDR1 is SGHDT and CDR2 is YYEEEE. After removal of 0 bases from V and 13 bases from J, the junction contained 7 bases not matched to a gene. The CDR3 region is CASSLVGGGDPLHF. The CDR3 bases are TGTGCCAGCAGCTTGGTCGGAGGGGGCGATCCCCTCCACTTT.